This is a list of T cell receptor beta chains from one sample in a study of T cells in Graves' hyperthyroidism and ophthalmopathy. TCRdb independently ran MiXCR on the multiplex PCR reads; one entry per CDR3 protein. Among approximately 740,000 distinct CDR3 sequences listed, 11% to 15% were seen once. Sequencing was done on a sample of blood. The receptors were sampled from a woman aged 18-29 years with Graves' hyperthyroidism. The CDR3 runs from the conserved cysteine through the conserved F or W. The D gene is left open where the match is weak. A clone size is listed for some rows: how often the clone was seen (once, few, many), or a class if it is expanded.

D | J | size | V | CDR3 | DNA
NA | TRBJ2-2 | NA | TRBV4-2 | CASSQDDLTDLNTGELFF | TGTGCCAGCAGCCAAGATGACCTGACAGATCTCAACACCGGGGAGCTGTTTTTT
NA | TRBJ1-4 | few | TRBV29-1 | CSVAQEKLFF | TGCAGCGTTGCACAGGAAAAACTGTTTTTT
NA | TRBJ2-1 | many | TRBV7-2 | CASSLAPPPPTEQFF | TGTGCCAGCAGCTTAGCTCCCCCCCCTCCCACGGAGCAGTTCTTC
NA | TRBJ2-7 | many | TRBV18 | CASSPSTSYEQYF | TGTGCCAGCTCACCAAGCACGTCCTACGAGCAGTACTTC
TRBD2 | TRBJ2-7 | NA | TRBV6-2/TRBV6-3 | CASTPGGSSYEQYF | TGTGCCAGCACCCCGGGCGGGAGCTCCTACGAGCAGTACTTC
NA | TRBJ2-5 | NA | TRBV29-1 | CSAGGMRETQYF | TGCAGCGCCGGGGGCATGAGAGAGACCCAGTACTTC
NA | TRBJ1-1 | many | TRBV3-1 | CASSQQYHGTEAFF | TGTGCCAGCAGCCAACAATACCACGGCACTGAAGCTTTCTTT
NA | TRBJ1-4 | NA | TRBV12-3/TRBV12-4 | CASSGPGRPTNEKLFF | TGTGCCAGCAGTGGACCAGGGCGGCCCACTAATGAAAAACTGTTTTTT
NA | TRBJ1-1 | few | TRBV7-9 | CASSLGGGTPTEAFF | TGTGCCAGCAGCTTAGGGGGGGGGACCCCCACTGAAGCTTTCTTT
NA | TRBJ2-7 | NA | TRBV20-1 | CSAPGRNEQYF | TGCAGTGCCCCCGGTCGTAACGAGCAGTACTTC